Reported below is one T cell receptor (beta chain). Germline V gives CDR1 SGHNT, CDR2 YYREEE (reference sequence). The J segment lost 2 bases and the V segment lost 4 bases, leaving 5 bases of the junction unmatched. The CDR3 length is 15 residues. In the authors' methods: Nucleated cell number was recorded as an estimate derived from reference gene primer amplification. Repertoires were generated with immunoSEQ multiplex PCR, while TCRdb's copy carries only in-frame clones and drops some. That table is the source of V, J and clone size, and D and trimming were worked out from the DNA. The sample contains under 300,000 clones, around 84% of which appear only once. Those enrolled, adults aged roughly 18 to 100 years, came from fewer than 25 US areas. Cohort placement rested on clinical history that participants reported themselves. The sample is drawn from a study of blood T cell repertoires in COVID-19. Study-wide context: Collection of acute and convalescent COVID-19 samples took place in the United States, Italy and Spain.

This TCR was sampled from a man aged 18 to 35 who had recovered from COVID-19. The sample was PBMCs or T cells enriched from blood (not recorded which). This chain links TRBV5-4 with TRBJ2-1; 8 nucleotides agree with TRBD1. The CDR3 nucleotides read TGTGCCAGCAGCCCCGGACAGGGACCCTACAATGAGCAGTTCTTC. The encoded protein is CASSPGQGPYNEQFF.